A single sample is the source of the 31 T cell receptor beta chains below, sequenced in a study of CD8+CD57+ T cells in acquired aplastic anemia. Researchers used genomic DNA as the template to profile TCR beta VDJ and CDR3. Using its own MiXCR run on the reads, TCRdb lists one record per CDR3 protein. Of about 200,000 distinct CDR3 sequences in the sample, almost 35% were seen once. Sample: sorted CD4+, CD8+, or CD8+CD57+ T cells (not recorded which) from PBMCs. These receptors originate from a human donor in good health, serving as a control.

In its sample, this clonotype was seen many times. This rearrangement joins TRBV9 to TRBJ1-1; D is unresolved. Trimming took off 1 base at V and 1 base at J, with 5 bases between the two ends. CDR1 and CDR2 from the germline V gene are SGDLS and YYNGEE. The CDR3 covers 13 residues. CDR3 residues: CASSVTPNTEAFF. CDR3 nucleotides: TGTGCCAGCAGCGTAACTCCGAACACTGAAGCTTTCTTT.

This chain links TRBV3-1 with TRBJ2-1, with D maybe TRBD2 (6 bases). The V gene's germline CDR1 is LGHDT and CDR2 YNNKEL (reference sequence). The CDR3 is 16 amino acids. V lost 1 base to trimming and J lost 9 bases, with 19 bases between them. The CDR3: CASSQVPFESGSEQFF. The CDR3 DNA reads TGTGCCAGCAGCCAAGTGCCTTTCGAGTCCGGGAGTGAGCAGTTCTTC.

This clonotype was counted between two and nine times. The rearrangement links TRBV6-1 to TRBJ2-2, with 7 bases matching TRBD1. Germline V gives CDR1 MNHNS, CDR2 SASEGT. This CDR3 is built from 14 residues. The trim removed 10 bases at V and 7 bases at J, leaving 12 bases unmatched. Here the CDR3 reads CATRDRTFSGELFF. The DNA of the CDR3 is TGTGCCACCAGGGACAGAACATTCAGCGGGGAGCTGTTTTTT.

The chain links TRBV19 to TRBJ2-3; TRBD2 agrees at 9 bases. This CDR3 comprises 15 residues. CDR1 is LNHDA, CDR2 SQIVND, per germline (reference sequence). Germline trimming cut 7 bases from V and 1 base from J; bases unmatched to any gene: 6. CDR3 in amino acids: CASKQTSGGTDTQYF. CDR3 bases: TGTGCCAGTAAACAGACTAGCGGTGGCACAGATACGCAGTATTTT.

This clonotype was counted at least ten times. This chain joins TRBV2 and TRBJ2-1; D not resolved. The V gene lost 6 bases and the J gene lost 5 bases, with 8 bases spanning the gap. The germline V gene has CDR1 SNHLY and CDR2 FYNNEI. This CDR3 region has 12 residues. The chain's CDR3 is CASRRRHNEQFF. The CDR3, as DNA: TGTGCCAGCAGACGCCGTCACAATGAGCAGTTCTTC.

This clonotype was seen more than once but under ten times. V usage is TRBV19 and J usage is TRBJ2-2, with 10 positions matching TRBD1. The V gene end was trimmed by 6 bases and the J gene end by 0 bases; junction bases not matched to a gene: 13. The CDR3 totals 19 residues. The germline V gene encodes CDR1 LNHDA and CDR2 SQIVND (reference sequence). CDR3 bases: TGTGCCAGTAGATTGGGGACAGGGGCTCTTTTCGCGAACACCGGGGAGCTGTTTTTT. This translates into CASRLGTGALFANTGELFF.

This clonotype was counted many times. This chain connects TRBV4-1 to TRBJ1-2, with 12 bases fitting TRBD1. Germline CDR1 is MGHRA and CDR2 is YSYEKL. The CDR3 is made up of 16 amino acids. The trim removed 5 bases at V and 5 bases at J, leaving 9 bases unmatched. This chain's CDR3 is CASSTPGQGAKYGYTF. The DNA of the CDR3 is TGCGCCAGCAGCACCCCGGGACAGGGGGCGAAGTATGGCTACACCTTC.

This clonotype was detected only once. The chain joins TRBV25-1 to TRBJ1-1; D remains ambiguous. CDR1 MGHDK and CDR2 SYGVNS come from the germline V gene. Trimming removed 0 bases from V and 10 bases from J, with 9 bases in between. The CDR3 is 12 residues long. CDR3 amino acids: CASSEYHSIAFF. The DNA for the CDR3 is TGTGCCAGCAGTGAATATCACTCTATAGCTTTCTTT.

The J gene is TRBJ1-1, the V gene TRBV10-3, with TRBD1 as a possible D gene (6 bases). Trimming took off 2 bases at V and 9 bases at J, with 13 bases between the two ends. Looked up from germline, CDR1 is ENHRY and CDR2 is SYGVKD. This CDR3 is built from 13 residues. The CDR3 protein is CAISEPGQLKAFF. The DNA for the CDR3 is TGTGCCATCAGTGAGCCCGGACAGTTAAAAGCTTTCTTT.

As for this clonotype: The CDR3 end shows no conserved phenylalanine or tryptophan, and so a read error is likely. This CDR3 is CASSPTITGGADYGYTL. As DNA, the CDR3 is TGCGCCAGCTCACCCACCATTACAGGGGGCGCCGACTATGGCTACACCCTC. This chain links TRBV18 with TRBJ1-2, with 9 bases lining up with TRBD1. CDR1 is KGHSH, CDR2 LQKENI, per germline. The CDR3 spans 17 residues.

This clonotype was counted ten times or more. CDR3 sequence reads: CASSQVGGNEQFF. The CDR3 DNA sequence: TGTGCCAGCAGCCAAGTAGGTGGCAATGAGCAGTTCTTC. The chain links TRBV14 to TRBJ2-1; D gene unclear. Trimming shortened V by 1 base and J by 6 bases, and 7 bases separated the two germline ends. Germline-derived CDR1 and CDR2 are SGHDN and FVKESK. The CDR3 runs 13 residues.

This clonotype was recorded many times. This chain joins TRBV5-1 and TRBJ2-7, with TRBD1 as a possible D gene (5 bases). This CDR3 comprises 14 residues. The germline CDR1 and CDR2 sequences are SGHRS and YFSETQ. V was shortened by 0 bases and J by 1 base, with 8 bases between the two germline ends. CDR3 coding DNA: TGCGCCAGCAGCTTGGGACAGCCTTCCTACGAGCAGTACTTC. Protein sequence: CASSLGQPSYEQYF.

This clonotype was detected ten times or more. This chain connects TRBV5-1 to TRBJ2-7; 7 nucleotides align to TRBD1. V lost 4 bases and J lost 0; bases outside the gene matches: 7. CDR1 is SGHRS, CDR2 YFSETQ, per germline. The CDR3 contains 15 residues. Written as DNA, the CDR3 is TGCGCCAGCAGCCCCTCAGGGACAGTCTCCTACGAGCAGTACTTC. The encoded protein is CASSPSGTVSYEQYF. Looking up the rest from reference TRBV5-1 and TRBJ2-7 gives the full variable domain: KAGVTQTPRYLIKTRGQQVTLSCSPISGHRSVSWYQQTPGQGLQFLFEYFSETQRNKGNFPGRFSGRQFSNSRSEMNVSTLELGDSALYLCASSPSGTVSYEQYFGPGTRLTVT.

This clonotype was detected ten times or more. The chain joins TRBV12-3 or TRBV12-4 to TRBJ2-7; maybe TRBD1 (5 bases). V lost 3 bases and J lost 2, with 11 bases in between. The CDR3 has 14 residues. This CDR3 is CASSFGATAYEQYF. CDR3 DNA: TGTGCCAGCAGTTTCGGTGCGACAGCCTACGAGCAGTACTTC.

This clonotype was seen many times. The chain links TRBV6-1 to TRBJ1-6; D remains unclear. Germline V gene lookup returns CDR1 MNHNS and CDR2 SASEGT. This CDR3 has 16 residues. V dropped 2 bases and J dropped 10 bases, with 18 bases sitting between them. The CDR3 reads CASSEYGAAEFSPLHF. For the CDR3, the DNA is TGTGCCAGCAGTGAATACGGAGCGGCCGAGTTCTCACCCCTCCACTTT.

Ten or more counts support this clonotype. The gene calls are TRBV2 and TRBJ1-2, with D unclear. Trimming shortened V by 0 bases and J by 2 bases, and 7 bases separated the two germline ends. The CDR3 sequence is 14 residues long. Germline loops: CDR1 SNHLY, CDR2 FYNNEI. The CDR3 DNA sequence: TGTGCCAGCAGTGAAGCGCCGAAAAACTATGGCTACACCTTC. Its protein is CASSEAPKNYGYTF.

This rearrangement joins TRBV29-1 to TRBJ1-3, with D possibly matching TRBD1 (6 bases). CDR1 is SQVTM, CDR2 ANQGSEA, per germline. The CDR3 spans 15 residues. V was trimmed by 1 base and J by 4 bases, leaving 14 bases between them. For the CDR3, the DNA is TGCAGCGTTGAAGCCGCAGGGGTAGGCGGAAACACCATATATTTT. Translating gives CSVEAAGVGGNTIYF.

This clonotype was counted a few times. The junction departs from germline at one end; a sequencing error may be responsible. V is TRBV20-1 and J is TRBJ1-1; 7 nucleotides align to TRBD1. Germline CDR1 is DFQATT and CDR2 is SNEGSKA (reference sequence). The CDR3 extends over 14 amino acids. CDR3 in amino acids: CSARDPRGDTEAFF. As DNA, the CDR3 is TGCAGTGCTCGAGACCCCAGGGGGGACACTGAAGCTTTCTTT.

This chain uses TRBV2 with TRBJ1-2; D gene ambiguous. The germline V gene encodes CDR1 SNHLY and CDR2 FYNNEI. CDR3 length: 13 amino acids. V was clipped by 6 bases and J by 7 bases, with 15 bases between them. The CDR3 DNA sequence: TGTGCCAGCAGCGCGGACTGGAGTCGTGGCTACACCTTC. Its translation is CASSADWSRGYTF.

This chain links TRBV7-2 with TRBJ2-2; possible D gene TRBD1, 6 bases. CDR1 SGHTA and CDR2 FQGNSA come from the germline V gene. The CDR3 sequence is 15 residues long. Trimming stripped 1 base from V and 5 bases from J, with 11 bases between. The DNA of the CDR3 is TGTGCCAGCAGCTTAGGAACAGGGAGAACCGGGGAGCTGTTTTTT. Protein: CASSLGTGRTGELFF. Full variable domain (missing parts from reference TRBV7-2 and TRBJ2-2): GAGVSQSPSNKVTEKGKDVELRCDPISGHTALYWYRQSLGQGLEFLIYFQGNSAPDKSGLPSDRFSAERTGGSVSTLTIQRTQQEDSAVYLCASSLGTGRTGELFFGEGSRLTVL.

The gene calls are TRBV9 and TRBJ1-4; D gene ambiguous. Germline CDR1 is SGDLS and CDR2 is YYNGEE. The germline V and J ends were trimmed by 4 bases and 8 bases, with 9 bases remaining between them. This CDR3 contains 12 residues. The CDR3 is CASSQSGEKLFF. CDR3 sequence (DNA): TGTGCCAGCAGCCAGTCCGGGGAAAAACTGTTTTTT.

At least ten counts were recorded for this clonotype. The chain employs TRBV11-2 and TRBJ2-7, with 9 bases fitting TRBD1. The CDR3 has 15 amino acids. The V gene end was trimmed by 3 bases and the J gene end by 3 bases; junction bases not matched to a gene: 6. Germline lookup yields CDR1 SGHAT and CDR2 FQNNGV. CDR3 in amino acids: CASSLRTGAFYEQYF. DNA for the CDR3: TGTGCCAGCAGCTTGCGGACAGGGGCGTTCTACGAGCAGTACTTC.

DNA for the CDR3: TGTGCCATTTCAATGGACAGGGGTCAGCCCCAGCATTTT. Amino acids: CAISMDRGQPQHF. This chain connects TRBV19 to TRBJ1-5, with 9 bases aligning to TRBD1. The junction had 7 bases not matched to a gene; V was cut back by 10 bases and J by 6 bases. The CDR3 length is 13 residues. CDR1 LNHDA and CDR2 SQIVND come from the germline V gene (reference sequence).

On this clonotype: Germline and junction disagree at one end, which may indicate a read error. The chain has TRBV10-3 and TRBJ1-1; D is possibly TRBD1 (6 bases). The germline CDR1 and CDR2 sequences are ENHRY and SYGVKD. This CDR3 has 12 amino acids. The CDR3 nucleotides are TGTGCCATCAGCGAGTATGACAGGGAAGCTTTCTTT. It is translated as CAISEYDREAFF.

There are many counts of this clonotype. The CDR3 bases are TGTGCCTGTCGGGTTGCGGGGGGGCCCGGTGAGCAGTTCTTC. This gives the protein CACRVAGGPGEQFF. The rearrangement joins TRBV19 to TRBJ2-1, with TRBD2 matching over 9 bases. The length of the CDR3 is 14 residues. Germline loops: CDR1 LNHDA, CDR2 SQIVND (reference sequence). Trimming removed 11 bases from V and 9 bases from J; junction bases left unmatched: 14.

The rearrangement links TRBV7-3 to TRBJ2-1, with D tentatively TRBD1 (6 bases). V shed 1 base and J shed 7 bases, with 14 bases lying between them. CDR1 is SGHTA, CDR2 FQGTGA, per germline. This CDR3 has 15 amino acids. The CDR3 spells CASSLRQGLRNEQFF. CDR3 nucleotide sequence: TGTGCCAGCAGCTTAAGGCAGGGGCTTAGGAATGAGCAGTTCTTC.

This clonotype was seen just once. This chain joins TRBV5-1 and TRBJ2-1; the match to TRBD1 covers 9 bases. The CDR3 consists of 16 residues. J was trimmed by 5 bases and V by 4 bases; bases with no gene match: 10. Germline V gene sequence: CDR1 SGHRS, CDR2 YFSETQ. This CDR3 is CASSRYGTGRDNEQFF. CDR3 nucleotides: TGCGCCAGCAGCAGGTACGGGACAGGGAGGGACAATGAGCAGTTCTTC.

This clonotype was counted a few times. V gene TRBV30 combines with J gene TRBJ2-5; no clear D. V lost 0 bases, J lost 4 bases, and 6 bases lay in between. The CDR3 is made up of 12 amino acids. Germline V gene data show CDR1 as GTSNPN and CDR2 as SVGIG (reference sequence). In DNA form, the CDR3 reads TGTGCCTGGAGTGTTATAGGAGAGACCCAGTACTTC. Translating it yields CAWSVIGETQYF.

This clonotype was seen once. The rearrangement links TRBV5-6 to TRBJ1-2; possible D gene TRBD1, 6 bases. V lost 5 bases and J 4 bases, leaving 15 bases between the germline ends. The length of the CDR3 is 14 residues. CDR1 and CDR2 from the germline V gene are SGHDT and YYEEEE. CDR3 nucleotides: TGTGCCAGCAGGGACAGCATCCGTACCTATGGCTACACCTTC. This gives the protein CASRDSIRTYGYTF.

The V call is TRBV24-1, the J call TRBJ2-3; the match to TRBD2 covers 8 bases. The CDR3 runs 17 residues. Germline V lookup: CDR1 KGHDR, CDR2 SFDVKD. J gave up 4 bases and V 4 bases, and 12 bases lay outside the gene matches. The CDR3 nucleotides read TGTGCCACCAGTGACAATAAGACTAGCGTCAGGGCAGATACGCAGTATTTT. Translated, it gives CATSDNKTSVRADTQYF.

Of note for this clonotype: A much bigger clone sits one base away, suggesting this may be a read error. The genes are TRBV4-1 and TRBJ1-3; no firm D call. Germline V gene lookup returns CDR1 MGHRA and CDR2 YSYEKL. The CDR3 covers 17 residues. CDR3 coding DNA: TGCGCCAGCAGCCGAGAACAGTTCTCAGCCACTGGAAACACCATGTATTTT. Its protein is CASSREQFSATGNTMYF.